Listed below are T cell receptor beta chains from one sample, sequenced in a study of T cells in Graves' hyperthyroidism and ophthalmopathy. TCRdb ran MiXCR on the multiplex PCR reads and lists one entry per CDR3 protein. The repertoire holds some 340,000 distinct CDR3 sequences, about 13% seen once, with 34% in the top ten. The sequenced sample was blood. Every receptor here comes from a woman aged 40 to 49 with Graves' ophthalmopathy. Each CDR3 is given with its conserved first and last residue. The D gene is left open where the match is weak. Rows give clone size only sometimes, using once, few, many, or a class for an expanded clone.

CDR3 DNA,CDR3 protein,clone size,CDR3 length,D gene,J gene,V gene
TGTGCCAGCTCACCCCAGCGGGCCACAGATACGCAGTATTTT,CASSPQRATDTQYF,many,14,NA,TRBJ2-3,TRBV18
TGTGCCAGCAGCTTAGGCCAGTCGCCGTACAATGAGCAGTTCTTC,CASSLGQSPYNEQFF,NA,15,NA,TRBJ2-1,TRBV7-9
TGCAGTGCGGAACAGGGACGGGAGCAGTACTTC,CSAEQGREQYF,many,11,NA,TRBJ2-7,TRBV20-1
TGTGCCAGTAGTAGCCCTGAAAATCAGCCCCAGCATTTT,CASSSPENQPQHF,NA,13,NA,TRBJ1-5,TRBV19
TGTGCCAGTACCAACTATGGGGGGAACACTGAAGCTTTCTTT,CASTNYGGNTEAFF,many,14,NA,TRBJ1-1,TRBV19
TGTGCCAGCAGCTCAAAGGCGCCCTCCTACGAGCAGTACTTC,CASSSKAPSYEQYF,few,14,NA,TRBJ2-7,TRBV11-2
TGTGCCAGCAGACTAGGACCACTTTATGGCTACACCTTC,CASRLGPLYGYTF,many,13,NA,TRBJ1-2,TRBV6-1
TGTGCCACCAGTGATACGGGGCAGAGCACAGATACGCAGTATTTT,CATSDTGQSTDTQYF,many,15,NA,TRBJ2-3,TRBV24-1
TGCAGTGCTGTCTGGCTCCCTGAAGCTTTCTTT,CSAVWLPEAFF,NA,11,NA,TRBJ1-1,TRBV20-1
TGCGCCAGCAGTGACAGCTCCTACGAGCAGTACTTC,CASSDSSYEQYF,NA,12,NA,TRBJ2-7,TRBV10-1
TGTGCCTGGAGTTTTTTGCGGGAAACGCAGTTCTTC,CAWSFLRETQFF,many,12,NA,TRBJ2-1,TRBV30
TGTGCCAGCTCACCACTTCGCGGAGGGATGAGTGAAAAACTGTTTTTT,CASSPLRGGMSEKLFF,few,16,NA,TRBJ1-4,TRBV18
TGTGCCAGCAGCGGCGAAACCTATAATTCACCCCTCCACTTT,CASSGETYNSPLHF,NA,14,NA,TRBJ1-6,TRBV5-5
TGTGCCTGGATGTGGGGGCACACAGATACGCAGTATTTT,CAWMWGHTDTQYF,many,13,NA,TRBJ2-3,TRBV30
TGTGCCAGCAGCTTAGTGTCGTGGCGGGGGGCCTCCTACAATGAGCAGTTCTTC,CASSLVSWRGASYNEQFF,many,18,TRBD2,TRBJ2-1,TRBV13
TGTGCCAGCAGTGAATGGAAGCGGGGGTCAGATACGCAGTATTTT,CASSEWKRGSDTQYF,many,15,TRBD2,TRBJ2-3,TRBV6-1
TGCAGTGCTAACGGGGGGTGGGAGCAGTACTTC,CSANGGWEQYF,many,11,TRBD2,TRBJ2-7,TRBV20-1
TGTGCCAGCAGCTTAGAGGGGTATACGCAGTATTTT,CASSLEGYTQYF,many,12,NA,TRBJ2-3,TRBV7-2
TGTGCCAGCAGCGTACAATCGGGGGGCTCCCAGCAGTTCTTC,CASSVQSGGSQQFF,NA,14,NA,TRBJ2-1,TRBV9
TGTGCCAGCAGTGACCTCGGGGCAGAAGAGACCCAGTACTTC,CASSDLGAEETQYF,NA,14,NA,TRBJ2-5,TRBV25-1
TGTGCCAGCAGGTTAGGGCAGACGTACGAGCAGTACTTC,CASRLGQTYEQYF,many,13,NA,TRBJ2-7,TRBV7-2
TGTGCCAGCAGCCCGGACGGGTTGAACACTGAAGCTTTCTTT,CASSPDGLNTEAFF,few,14,NA,TRBJ1-1,TRBV7-9
TGCAGTGCTAGTGTCGGTGGAAGAGAGCAGTACTTC,CSASVGGREQYF,many,12,NA,TRBJ2-7,TRBV20-1
TGTGCCACCAGTCCCGGGACAGGGGGCTGGGGTGAGCAGTTCTTC,CATSPGTGGWGEQFF,many,15,TRBD1,TRBJ2-1,TRBV24-1
TGTGCCAGCAGTTACTCGACCGGGGGGGGTTCACTCGAGCAGTACTTC,CASSYSTGGGSLEQYF,NA,16,TRBD2,TRBJ2-7,TRBV6-5
TGCAGTGCTAGACAGGAGACCCAGTACTTC,CSARQETQYF,many,10,NA,TRBJ2-5,TRBV20-1
TGCAGTGCTAGCTCTTGGGAGCGGGGGGGCTACGAGCAGTACTTC,CSASSWERGGYEQYF,many,15,TRBD2,TRBJ2-7,TRBV20-1
TGTGCCAGCAGCGTAGAGGGACAGGGAAAGATTGGCTACACCTTC,CASSVEGQGKIGYTF,many,15,TRBD1,TRBJ1-2,TRBV9
TGTGCCAGCGACGGGGCAGATGGAGCTTTCTTT,CASDGADGAFF,many,11,NA,TRBJ1-1,TRBV6-1
TGTGCCAGCAGCTCGGACGGGAACTACGAGCAGTACTTC,CASSSDGNYEQYF,few,13,NA,TRBJ2-7,TRBV11-2
TGTGCCAGCAGCTACCCCTACGGGAGAGATGAAAAACTGTTTTTT,CASSYPYGRDEKLFF,many,15,NA,TRBJ1-4,TRBV7-6
TGTGCCAGCAGTTTAAAGGGGGGCATGAACACTGAAGCTTTCTTT,CASSLKGGMNTEAFF,many,15,NA,TRBJ1-1,TRBV12-3/TRBV12-4
TGTGCCTGGGCGCCGGGTGCCAGATCGTATGGCTACACCTTC,CAWAPGARSYGYTF,few,14,NA,TRBJ1-2,TRBV30
TGTGCCAGCTTCCGAGCGGGGGGACCCTACAATGAGCAGTTCTTC,CASFRAGGPYNEQFF,few,15,TRBD2,TRBJ2-1,TRBV5-4
TGTGCCAGCAGCCCCAGACAGGGTTCCACAGATACGCAGTATTTT,CASSPRQGSTDTQYF,many,15,TRBD1,TRBJ2-3,TRBV14
TGCGCCAGCAGCCAAGTTCGGGATAAACTGTTTTTT,CASSQVRDKLFF,NA,12,NA,TRBJ1-4,TRBV7-8
TGTGCCAGCAGCCAGTATAATTCACCCCTCCACTTT,CASSQYNSPLHF,many,12,NA,TRBJ1-6,TRBV27
TGTGCCAGCAGCCCCTCAAGGGGGCAGCCCCAGCATTTT,CASSPSRGQPQHF,few,13,NA,TRBJ1-5,TRBV7-9
TGTGCTAGTGGTTTGGCCGGCAGGGTCCACGAGCAGTACTTC,CASGLAGRVHEQYF,few,14,NA,TRBJ2-7,TRBV12-5
TGTGCCAGCAGGAGGGCCTTCAATGAGCAGTTCTTC,CASRRAFNEQFF,few,12,NA,TRBJ2-1,TRBV12-3/TRBV12-4
TGTGCCAGCAGCCAATCGGACAGGGGGCAGTTCTTC,CASSQSDRGQFF,many,12,TRBD1,TRBJ2-1,TRBV3-1
TGTGCCAGCACGAGCACCGGAAACACCATATATTTT,CASTSTGNTIYF,few,12,NA,TRBJ1-3,TRBV6-1
TGTGCCAGCAGCCCGACGGGACAGGGGGCGCGGAATGGCTACACCTTC,CASSPTGQGARNGYTF,few,16,TRBD1,TRBJ1-2,TRBV7-9
TGTGCCAGCTCACCACTCTGGGACAGCATGATCGGGGAGCTGTTTTTT,CASSPLWDSMIGELFF,few,16,TRBD1,TRBJ2-2,TRBV18
TGTGCCAGCAGCTTCGATTCGGGGCGGAACACCATATATTTT,CASSFDSGRNTIYF,NA,14,NA,TRBJ1-3,TRBV5-5
TGTGCCAGCAGTTTATTGATCAGCTATGGCTACACCTTC,CASSLLISYGYTF,many,13,NA,TRBJ1-2,TRBV28
TGTGCCAGCAGCTTATTCCCAGGGGCCCAGTTATCTAACTATGGCTACACCTTC,CASSLFPGAQLSNYGYTF,few,18,NA,TRBJ1-2,TRBV11-2
TGCAGTGCTGGGCACCCGGCGGGGAGTGAGCAGTTCTTC,CSAGHPAGSEQFF,many,13,NA,TRBJ2-1,TRBV20-1
TGTGCCAGCAGCTTGAGTCCGTATGAGCAGTTCTTC,CASSLSPYEQFF,many,12,NA,TRBJ2-1,TRBV5-6
TGCAGTGCTAACGACGGGACTAGCTTTGAGCAGTTCTTC,CSANDGTSFEQFF,many,13,TRBD2,TRBJ2-1,TRBV20-1
TGTGCCAGTAGTATATCGGCAGGCTATGGCTACACCTTC,CASSISAGYGYTF,few,13,NA,TRBJ1-2,TRBV19
TGTGCCAGCAGTGAATCGGGACGGGCCTATGGCTACACCTTC,CASSESGRAYGYTF,many,14,NA,TRBJ1-2,TRBV6-1
TGTGCCAGCAGCCCTTCAGTAAGGCGGTCGAACACCGGGGAGCTGTTTTTT,CASSPSVRRSNTGELFF,NA,17,NA,TRBJ2-2,TRBV27